This T cell receptor beta chain emerged from a study of cytomegalovirus exposure and HLA in healthy donors. Study results and limitations: HLA alleles were associated with some 16,000 TCR beta sequences in a later analysis at 0.05 false discovery rate. Researchers reported that a few CMV-associated chains were confirmed in vitro as CMV antigen-specific.

This clone was seen just once. No antigen is known for it. Mismatch with germline at one junction end may stem from a read error. CDR3 length equals 11 residues. CDR1 is SNHLY and CDR2 is FYNNEI in the germline V gene. The PCR ran on 60 Vbeta and 13 Jbeta primers. Original data processing: A later analysis counted approximately 80 million unique TCR beta chains, around 10 million shared. Assay used: immunoSEQ multiplex PCR; TCRdb lists only in-frame clones, some missing. Clonal size and the V and J genes are those of that table, whereas D and trimming came from the DNA. The table shows around 190,000 clones, with roughly 87% occurring only once.

This sequence was found in a woman between 50 and 59 years old in good health and CMV-seronegative. The rearrangement joins TRBV2 to TRBJ1-2; 9 bases align to TRBD1. The specimen sequenced was PBMCs. CDR3 bases: TGCCTAGCGACAGGGGGGTATGGCTACACCTTC. This encodes CLATGGYGYTF.